Each of the 22 T cell receptor beta chains below was sequenced from the same sample in a study of cytotoxic CD8 clonotypes in ibrutinib-treated CLL. TCRdb's copy holds only in-frame clones and misses some; the assay was immunoSEQ multiplex PCR. The sample includes 200,000 or so clones, about four fifths seen only once; the top ten take 9.5% to 12%. Here the sequenced sample was PBMCs, taken after 12 months of ibrutinib treatment. These receptors all come from a human donor with chronic lymphocytic leukemia.

V usage is TRBV15 and J usage is TRBJ2-7, with a tentative D call TRBD1 (6 bases). The V gene's germline CDR1 is LNHNV and CDR2 YYDKDF (reference sequence). Trimming took 0 bases from V and 7 from J, leaving 13 bases between them. CDR3 size: 14 residues. CDR3 sequence (DNA): TGTGCCACCAGCAGAGATCGAGGGGGTCGGGAGCAGTACTTC. It yields the protein CATSRDRGGREQYF.

The V and J genes are TRBV15 and TRBJ1-4; D uncertain. The CDR3 is 14 residues long. Trimming shortened V by 3 bases and J by 8 bases, and 13 bases separated the two germline ends. Per the germline V gene, CDR1 is LNHNV and CDR2 is YYDKDF (reference sequence). CDR3 in amino acids: CATSRPWSGEKLFF. The CDR3 nucleotides read TGTGCCACCAGCAGGCCCTGGAGTGGGGAAAAACTGTTTTTT. The entire variable domain, with the rest obtained from reference TRBV15 and TRBJ1-4, is as follows: DAMVIQNPRYQVTQFGKPVTLSCSQTLNHNVMYWYQQKSSQAPKLLFHYYDKDFNNEADTPDNFQSRRPNTSFCFLDIRSPGLGDTAMYLCATSRPWSGEKLFFGSGTQLSVL.

In the case of this clone: Relative to the germline gene, one junction end is altered; a read error may explain this. The rearrangement links TRBV5-1 to TRBJ2-5, with 14 positions matching TRBD2. CDR1 is SGHRS, CDR2 YFSETQ, per germline. The length of the CDR3 is 14 residues. The CDR3 protein is CASSRTSGRKTQYF. The CDR3 DNA reads TGTGCCAGCAGCAGGACTAGCGGGAGGAAGACCCAGTACTTC. The complete variable domain, with remaining parts taken from reference TRBV5-1 and TRBJ2-5, reads KAGVTQTPRYLIKTRGQQVTLSCSPISGHRSVSWYQQTPGQGLQFLFEYFSETQRNKGNFPGRFSGRQFSNSRSEMNVSTLELGDSALYLCASSRTSGRKTQYFGPGTRLLVL.

V usage is TRBV6-5 and J usage is TRBJ2-7, with a weak D call TRBD2 (5 bases). The CDR3 contains 13 residues. Germline V gene data show CDR1 as MNHEY and CDR2 as SVGAGI. V lost 7 bases and J lost 5, with 15 bases in between. Here the CDR3 reads CASKDEGANEQYF. CDR3 bases: TGTGCCAGCAAGGATGAGGGAGCCAACGAGCAGTACTTC.

This chain joins TRBV10-2 and TRBJ2-3; 8 nucleotides align to TRBD1. This CDR3 has 13 residues. J gave up 3 bases and V 11 bases, and 7 bases lay outside the gene matches. From germline, CDR1 is WSHSY and CDR2 SAAADI. CDR3 protein: CALLGTGTDTQYF. As DNA, the CDR3 is TGCGCCTTGCTGGGGACAGGTACAGATACGCAGTATTTT.

The chain couples TRBV7-9 to TRBJ2-2; 12 bases align to TRBD2. The V segment lost 3 bases and the J segment 7 bases; nucleotides outside the gene matches: 15. Per germline, CDR1 SEHNR and CDR2 FQNEAQ (reference sequence). This CDR3 is 19 amino acids long. The CDR3 sequence: CASSFRTRTSGIGSGELFF. In DNA form, the CDR3 reads TGTGCCAGCAGCTTTCGTACGAGGACTAGCGGGATTGGGAGCGGGGAGCTGTTTTTT.

V is TRBV19 and J is TRBJ1-5; no firm D call. This CDR3 is built from 15 residues. Trimming took off 1 base at V and 4 bases at J, with 11 bases between the two ends. Germline lookup yields CDR1 LNHDA and CDR2 SQIVND (reference sequence). The CDR3 sequence is CASSIVAGWNQPQHF. Written as DNA, the CDR3 is TGTGCCAGTAGTATAGTTGCGGGGTGGAATCAGCCCCAGCATTTT.

The chain combines TRBV9 with TRBJ2-3; 9 positions agree with TRBD2. The CDR3 consists of 14 residues. Germline CDR1 and CDR2: SGDLS and YYNGEE. J was trimmed by 6 bases and V by 0 bases; bases with no gene match: 2. DNA for the CDR3: TGTGCCAGCAGCGTAGGGACTAGCGATGATACGCAGTATTTT. As protein: CASSVGTSDDTQYF.

The V and J genes are TRBV5-1 and TRBJ2-2, with a tentative D call TRBD2 (5 bases). The V and J ends lost 4 bases and 5 bases respectively, with 12 bases between them. CDR1 is SGHRS, CDR2 YFSETQ, per germline. This CDR3 is 14 amino acids long. The CDR3 DNA reads TGCGCCAGCAGCCCCCGGACTGCTACCGGGGAGCTGTTTTTT. It yields the protein CASSPRTATGELFF.

The J gene is TRBJ1-1, the V gene TRBV7-6; D unresolved. CDR1 is SGHVS, CDR2 FNYEAQ, per germline. This CDR3 comprises 13 residues. Deletions cut 5 bases from V and 0 bases from J, with 7 bases between. Here the CDR3 DNA reads TGTGCCAGCAGCGCCGATCTGAACACTGAAGCTTTCTTT. This translates into CASSADLNTEAFF.

The V call is TRBV7-9, the J call TRBJ1-6; TRBD1 matches at 8 bases. Germline values: CDR1 SEHNR, CDR2 FQNEAQ (reference sequence). CDR3 length equals 17 residues. Trimming took 4 bases from V and 9 from J; bases not matched to a gene: 14. In DNA form, the CDR3 reads TGTGCCAGCAGCTACAGGTTTGGGACAGGTGGAGGTTCACCCCTCCACTTT. This codes for CASSYRFGTGGGSPLHF.

This clone showed up just a few times. This chain links TRBV7-9 with TRBJ2-7, with no clear D. Trimming took 4 bases from V and 0 from J, leaving 7 bases between them. The CDR3 has 13 amino acids. Germline lookup yields CDR1 SEHNR and CDR2 FQNEAQ (reference sequence). CDR3 region: CASSSASSYEQYF. The DNA for the CDR3 is TGTGCCAGCAGCTCAGCCAGCTCCTACGAGCAGTACTTC.

CDR3: CSVESGQGDTETQYF. The DNA for the CDR3 is TGCAGCGTTGAATCGGGACAGGGGGACACGGAGACCCAGTACTTC. This chain joins TRBV29-1 and TRBJ2-5; 11 bases are a match to TRBD1. The junction had 7 bases not matched to a gene; V was cut back by 2 bases and J by 5 bases. The CDR3 runs to 15 residues. Germline CDR1 and CDR2: SQVTM and ANQGSEA.

The V and J genes are TRBV27 and TRBJ2-1; D unclear. V lost 2 bases, J lost 7 bases, and 12 bases lay in between. Germline assignment: CDR1 MNHEY and CDR2 SMNVEV (reference sequence). There are 14 residues in the CDR3. Written as DNA, the CDR3 is TGTGCCAGCAGTTTAGTTGGCAAGCCGAATGAGCAGTTCTTC. This codes for CASSLVGKPNEQFF.

This rearrangement joins TRBV5-1 to TRBJ2-2, with a tentative D call TRBD1 (6 bases). From germline, CDR1 is SGHRS and CDR2 YFSETQ. V dropped 0 bases and J dropped 3 bases, with 12 bases sitting between them. This CDR3 contains 16 residues. The CDR3 sequence: CASSLGMGHDTGELFF. In DNA, the CDR3 is TGCGCCAGCAGCTTGGGTATGGGACATGACACCGGGGAGCTGTTTTTT.

This chain links TRBV6-5 with TRBJ1-1; perhaps TRBD1 as D (6 bases). Germline values: CDR1 MNHEY, CDR2 SVGAGI. This CDR3 has 14 amino acids. Trimming took off 6 bases at V and 3 bases at J, with 14 bases between the two ends. The CDR3 here is CASRADYRDTEAFF. The CDR3 DNA sequence: TGTGCCAGCAGGGCGGACTACAGGGACACTGAAGCTTTCTTT.

V usage is TRBV13 and J usage is TRBJ2-5, with D maybe TRBD2 (6 bases). The CDR3 spans 15 residues. In germline, CDR1 is PRHDT, CDR2 FYEKMQ (reference sequence). The ends were cut back, 2 bases at V and 2 bases at J, with 12 bases in the middle. This CDR3 reads CASSLLGGGQETQYF. The CDR3 DNA reads TGTGCCAGCAGCTTACTCGGTGGAGGGCAAGAGACCCAGTACTTC.

The chain employs TRBV11-2 and TRBJ2-5, with D unresolved. Germline V gene sequence: CDR1 SGHAT, CDR2 FQNNGV. The CDR3 consists of 15 residues. Trimming pared 1 base from V and 2 bases from J, leaving 11 bases between. The CDR3 DNA sequence: TGTGCCAGCAGCTTAGTTCCAGGAGCACAAGAGACCCAGTACTTC. It codes for CASSLVPGAQETQYF.

The rearrangement uses TRBV14 and TRBJ1-1; weak D call: TRBD1 (5 bases). The germline CDR1 and CDR2 sequences are SGHDN and FVKESK. V was trimmed by 4 bases and J by 2 bases, leaving 8 bases between them. The CDR3 length is 13 residues. CDR3 region: CASSRQPNTEAFF. The CDR3 DNA is TGTGCCAGCAGCCGACAGCCTAACACTGAAGCTTTCTTT.

This chain uses TRBV4-1 with TRBJ2-1, with D tentatively TRBD1 or TRBD2 (5 bases each). This CDR3 has 14 residues. V lost 0 bases and J lost 10, with 13 bases in between. CDR1 and CDR2 from the germline V gene are MGHRA and YSYEKL. The CDR3 region has the DNA TGCGCCAGCAGCCAAGATTCGGGGACGGAAGAGCAGTTCTTC. Residues: CASSQDSGTEEQFF.

The rearrangement joins TRBV6-5 to TRBJ2-7, with D maybe TRBD1 (5 bases). The ends were cut back, 8 bases at V and 2 bases at J, with 13 bases in the middle. CDR3 size: 13 residues. CDR1 and CDR2 from the germline V gene are MNHEY and SVGAGI. CDR3 nucleotides: TGTGCCAGCGGGGCTGGGGCCACCTACGAGCAGTACTTC. This codes for CASGAGATYEQYF.

With regard to this clone: Additional DNA sequences in this sample encode the identical CDR3. The chain uses TRBV11-3 and TRBJ2-1; 7 bases align to TRBD1. CDR1 and CDR2 (germline): SGHNT, YENEEA. This CDR3 region has 13 residues. Trimming cost V 4 bases and J 3 bases; bases outside gene matches: 0. CDR3 amino acids: CASSSGGYNEQFF. DNA of the CDR3: TGTGCCAGCAGCTCAGGGGGCTACAATGAGCAGTTCTTC. The complete variable domain, with remaining parts taken from reference TRBV11-3 and TRBJ2-1, reads EAGVVQSPRYKIIEKKQPVAFWCNPISGHNTLYWYLQNLGQGPELLIRYENEEAVDDSQLPKDRFSAERLKGVDSTLKIQPAELGDSAVYLCASSSGGYNEQFFGPGTRLTVL.